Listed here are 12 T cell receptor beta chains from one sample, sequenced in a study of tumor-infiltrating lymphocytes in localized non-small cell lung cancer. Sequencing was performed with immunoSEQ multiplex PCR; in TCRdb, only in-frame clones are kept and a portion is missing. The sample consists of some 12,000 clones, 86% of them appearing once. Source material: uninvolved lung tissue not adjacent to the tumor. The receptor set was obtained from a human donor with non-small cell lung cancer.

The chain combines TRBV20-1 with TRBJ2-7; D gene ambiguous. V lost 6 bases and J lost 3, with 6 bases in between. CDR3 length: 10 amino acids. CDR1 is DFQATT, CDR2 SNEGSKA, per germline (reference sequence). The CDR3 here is CSALNYEQYF. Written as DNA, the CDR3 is TGCAGTGCCCTTAACTACGAGCAGTACTTC.

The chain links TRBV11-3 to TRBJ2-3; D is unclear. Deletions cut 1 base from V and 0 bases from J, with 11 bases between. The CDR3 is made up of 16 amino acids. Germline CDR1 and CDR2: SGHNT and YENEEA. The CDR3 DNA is TGTGCCAGCAGCTTAGGTGGGGTAGCTAGCACAGATACGCAGTATTTT. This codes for CASSLGGVASTDTQYF.

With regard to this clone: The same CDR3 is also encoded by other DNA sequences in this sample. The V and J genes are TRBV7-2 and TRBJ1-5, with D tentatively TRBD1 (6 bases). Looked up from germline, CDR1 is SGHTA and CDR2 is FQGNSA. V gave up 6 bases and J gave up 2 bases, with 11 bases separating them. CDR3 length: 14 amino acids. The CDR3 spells CASRLGGGNQPQHF. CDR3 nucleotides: TGTGCCAGCAGGCTAGGGGGGGGCAATCAGCCCCAGCATTTT.

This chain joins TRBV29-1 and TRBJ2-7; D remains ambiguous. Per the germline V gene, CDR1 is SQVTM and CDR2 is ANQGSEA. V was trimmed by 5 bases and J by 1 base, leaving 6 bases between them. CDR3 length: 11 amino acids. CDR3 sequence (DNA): TGCAGCGTTTGGGCATCCTACGAGCAGTACTTC. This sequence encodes CSVWASYEQYF.

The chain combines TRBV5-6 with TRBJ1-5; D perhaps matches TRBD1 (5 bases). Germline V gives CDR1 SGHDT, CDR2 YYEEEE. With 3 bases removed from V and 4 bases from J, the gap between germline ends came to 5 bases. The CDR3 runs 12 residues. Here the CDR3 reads CASSWGNQPQHF. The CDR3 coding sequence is TGTGCCAGCAGCTGGGGGAATCAGCCCCAGCATTTT.

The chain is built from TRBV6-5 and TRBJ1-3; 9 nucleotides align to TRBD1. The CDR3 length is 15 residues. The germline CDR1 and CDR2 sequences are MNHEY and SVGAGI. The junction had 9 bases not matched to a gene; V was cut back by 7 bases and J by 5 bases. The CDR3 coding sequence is TGTGCCAGCATGCCCCGGGACAGGGTTAGAAACACCATATATTTT. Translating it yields CASMPRDRVRNTIYF.

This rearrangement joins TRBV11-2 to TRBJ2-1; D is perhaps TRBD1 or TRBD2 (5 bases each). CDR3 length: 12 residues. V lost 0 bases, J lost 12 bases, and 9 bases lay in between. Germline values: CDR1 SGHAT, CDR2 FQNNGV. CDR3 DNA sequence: TGTGCCAGCAGCTTAGATGGGGGAGCGCAGTTCTTC. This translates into CASSLDGGAQFF.

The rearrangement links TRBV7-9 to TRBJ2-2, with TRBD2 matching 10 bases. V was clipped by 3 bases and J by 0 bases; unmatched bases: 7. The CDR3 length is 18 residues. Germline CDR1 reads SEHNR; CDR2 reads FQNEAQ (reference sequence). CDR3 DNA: TGTGCCAGCAGCTTGCGATCTAGCGGGGGCGCGAACACCGGGGAGCTGTTTTTT. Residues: CASSLRSSGGANTGELFF.

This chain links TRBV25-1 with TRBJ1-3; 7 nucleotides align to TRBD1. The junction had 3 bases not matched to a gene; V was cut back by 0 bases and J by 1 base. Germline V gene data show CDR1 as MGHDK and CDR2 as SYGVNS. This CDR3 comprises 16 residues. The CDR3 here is CASSEYQGGSGNTIYF. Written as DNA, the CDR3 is TGTGCCAGCAGTGAATATCAGGGGGGGTCTGGAAACACCATATATTTT.

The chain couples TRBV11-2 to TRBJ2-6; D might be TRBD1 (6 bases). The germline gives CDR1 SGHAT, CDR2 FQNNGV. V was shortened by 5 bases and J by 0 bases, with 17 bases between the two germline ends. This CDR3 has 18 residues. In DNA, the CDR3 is TGTGCCAGCAGCCCCTCCGGACAGTCAAGCTCTGGGGCCAACGTCCTGACTTTC. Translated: CASSPSGQSSSGANVLTF.

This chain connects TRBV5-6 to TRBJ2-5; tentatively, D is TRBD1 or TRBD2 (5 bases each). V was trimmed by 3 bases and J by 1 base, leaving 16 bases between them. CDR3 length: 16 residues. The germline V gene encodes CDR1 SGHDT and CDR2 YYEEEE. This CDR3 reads CASSSADDGTQETQYF. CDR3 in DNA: TGTGCCAGCAGCTCCGCCGACGATGGGACCCAAGAGACCCAGTACTTC. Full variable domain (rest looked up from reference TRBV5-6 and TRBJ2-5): DAGVTQSPTHLIKTRGQQVTLRCSPKSGHDTVSWYQQALGQGPQFIFQYYEEEERQRGNFPDRFSGHQFPNYSSELNVNALLLGDSALYLCASSSADDGTQETQYFGPGTRLLVL.

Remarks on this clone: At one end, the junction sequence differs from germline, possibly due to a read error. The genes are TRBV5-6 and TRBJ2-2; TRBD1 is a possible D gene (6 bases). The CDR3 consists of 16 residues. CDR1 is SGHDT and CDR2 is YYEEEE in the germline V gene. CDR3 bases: TGTGCCAGCAGTTTGGGGCTGGACAGAGTCACCGGGGAGCTGTTTTTT. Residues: CASSLGLDRVTGELFF.